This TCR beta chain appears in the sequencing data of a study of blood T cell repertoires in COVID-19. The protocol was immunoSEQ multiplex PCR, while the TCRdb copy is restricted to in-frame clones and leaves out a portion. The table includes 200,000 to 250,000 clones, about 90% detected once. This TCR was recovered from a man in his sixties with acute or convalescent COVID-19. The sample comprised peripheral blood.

CDR3 DNA: TGTGCCAGCAGCTCTGGGACACCGGATACCGGAGGTGGCTACACCTTC. Protein product: CASSSGTPDTGGGYTF. The chain links TRBV7-2 to TRBJ1-2; D perhaps matches TRBD1 (6 bases). V was pared by 4 bases and J by 7 bases, with 22 bases between. CDR3 length equals 16 residues. Germline-derived CDR1 and CDR2 are SGHTA and FQGNSA.